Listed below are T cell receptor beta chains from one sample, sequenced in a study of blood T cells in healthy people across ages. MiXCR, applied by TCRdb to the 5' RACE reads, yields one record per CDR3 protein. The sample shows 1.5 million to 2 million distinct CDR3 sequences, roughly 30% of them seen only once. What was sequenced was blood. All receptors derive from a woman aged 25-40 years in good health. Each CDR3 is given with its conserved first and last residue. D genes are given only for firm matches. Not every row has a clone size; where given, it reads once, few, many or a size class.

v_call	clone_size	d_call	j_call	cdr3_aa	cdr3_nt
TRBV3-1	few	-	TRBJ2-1	CASSQLIAGSSYNEQFF	TGTGCCAGCAGCCAGTTGATTGCGGGGTCCTCCTACAATGAGCAGTTCTTC
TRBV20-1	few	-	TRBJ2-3	CSARAWGRSRTDTQYF	TGCAGTGCTAGAGCGTGGGGGAGGTCGCGCACAGATACGCAGTATTTT
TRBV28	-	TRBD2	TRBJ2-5	CASSFKMSGKETQYF	TGTGCCAGCAGTTTTAAGATGAGCGGGAAAGAGACCCAGTACTTC
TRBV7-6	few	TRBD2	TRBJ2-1	CASSSPGGTSGDGEQFF	TGTGCCAGCAGTTCCCCCGGCGGGACTAGCGGGGATGGTGAGCAGTTCTTC
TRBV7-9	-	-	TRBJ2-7	CASSLSATGYEQYF	TGTGCCAGCAGCTTATCGGCCACTGGCTACGAGCAGTACTTC
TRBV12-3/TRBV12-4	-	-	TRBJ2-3	CASSRRRGSGDTQYF	TGTGCCAGCAGCCGACGGAGAGGGAGTGGGGATACGCAGTATTTT
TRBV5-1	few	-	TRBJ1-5	CASSWDMDQPQHF	TGCGCCAGCAGCTGGGACATGGATCAGCCCCAGCATTTT
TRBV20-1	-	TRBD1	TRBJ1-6	CTPQGNNSPLHF	TGCACCCCACAGGGGAATAATTCACCCCTCCACTTT
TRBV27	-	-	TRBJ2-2	CASSQEIRGPLTGELFF	TGTGCCAGCAGCCAAGAGATTCGGGGGCCATTAACCGGGGAGCTGTTTTTT
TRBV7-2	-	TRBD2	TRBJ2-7	CASSLALAGHEQYF	TGTGCCAGCAGCTTAGCACTAGCGGGCCACGAGCAGTACTTC
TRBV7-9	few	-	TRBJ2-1	CASSFYPPPKNEQFF	TGTGCCAGCAGCTTCTATCCGCCACCTAAAAATGAGCAGTTCTTC
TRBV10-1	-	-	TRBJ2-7	CASSGTKRGEQYF	TGCGCCAGCAGTGGGACAAAAAGGGGGGAGCAGTACTTC
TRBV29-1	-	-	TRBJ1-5	CSVAVGGAGQPQHF	TGCAGCGTGGCGGTTGGGGGGGCAGGTCAGCCCCAGCATTTT
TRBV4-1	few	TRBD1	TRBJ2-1	CASSHGQGMDNEQFF	TGCGCCAGCAGCCACGGACAGGGTATGGACAATGAGCAGTTCTTC
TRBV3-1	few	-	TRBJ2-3	CASSYQTDTQYF	TGTGCCAGCAGCTACCAGACAGATACGCAGTATTTT
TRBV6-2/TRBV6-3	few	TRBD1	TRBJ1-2	CASSFPGTGNYGYTF	TGTGCCAGCAGTTTCCCCGGGACAGGGAACTATGGCTACACCTTC
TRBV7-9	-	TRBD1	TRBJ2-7	CASRPGTGADEQYF	TGTGCCAGCAGGCCAGGGACAGGGGCAGACGAGCAGTACTTC
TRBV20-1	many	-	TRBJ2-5	CSATKGETQYF	TGCAGTGCTACCAAGGGAGAGACCCAGTACTTC
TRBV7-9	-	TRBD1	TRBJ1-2	CASSFAGQQNYGYTF	TGTGCCAGCAGCTTCGCGGGACAGCAGAACTATGGCTACACCTTC
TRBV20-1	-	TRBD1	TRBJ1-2	CSARDRSRAGGQTNYGYTF	TGCAGTGCTAGAGATCGGTCGAGGGCAGGGGGCCAGACTAACTATGGCTACACCTTC
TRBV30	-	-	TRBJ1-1	CAWIVDGNTEAFF	TGTGCCTGGATAGTGGACGGGAACACTGAAGCTTTCTTT
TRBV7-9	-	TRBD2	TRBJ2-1	CASSRGGLAGANEQFF	TGTGCCAGCAGCCGGGGGGGACTAGCGGGAGCGAATGAGCAGTTCTTC
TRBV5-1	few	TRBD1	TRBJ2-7	CASSLTSGTGVYEQYF	TGCGCCAGCAGCTTGACTTCTGGGACAGGGGTCTACGAGCAGTACTTC
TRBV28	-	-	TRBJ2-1	CASSLYPGKGEQFF	TGTGCCAGCAGTTTATATCCAGGGAAGGGTGAGCAGTTCTTC
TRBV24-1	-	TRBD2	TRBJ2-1	CATSDVTSGSVYNEQFF	TGTGCCACCAGTGATGTTACTAGCGGAAGCGTATACAATGAGCAGTTCTTC
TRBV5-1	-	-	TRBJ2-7	CASSLNVGSSYEQYF	TGCGCCAGCAGCTTGAACGTGGGCAGCTCCTACGAGCAGTACTTC
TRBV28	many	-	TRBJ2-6	CASSLPGANVLTF	TGTGCCAGCAGCTTACCCGGGGCCAACGTCCTGACTTTC